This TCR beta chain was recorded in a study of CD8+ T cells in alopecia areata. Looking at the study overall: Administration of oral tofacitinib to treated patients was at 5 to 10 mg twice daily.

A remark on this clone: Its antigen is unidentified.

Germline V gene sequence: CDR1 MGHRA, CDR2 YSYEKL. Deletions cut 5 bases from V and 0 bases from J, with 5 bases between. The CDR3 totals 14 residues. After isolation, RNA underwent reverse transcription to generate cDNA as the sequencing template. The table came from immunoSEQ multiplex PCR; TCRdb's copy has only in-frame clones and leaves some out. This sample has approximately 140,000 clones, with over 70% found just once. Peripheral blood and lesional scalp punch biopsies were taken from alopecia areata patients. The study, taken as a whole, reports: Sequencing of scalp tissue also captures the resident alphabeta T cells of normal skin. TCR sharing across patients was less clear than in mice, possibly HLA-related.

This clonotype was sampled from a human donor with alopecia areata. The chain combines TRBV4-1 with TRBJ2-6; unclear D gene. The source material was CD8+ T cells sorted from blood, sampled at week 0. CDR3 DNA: TGCGCCAGCAGCGATTACTCTGGGGCCAACGTCCTGACTTTC. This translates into CASSDYSGANVLTF.